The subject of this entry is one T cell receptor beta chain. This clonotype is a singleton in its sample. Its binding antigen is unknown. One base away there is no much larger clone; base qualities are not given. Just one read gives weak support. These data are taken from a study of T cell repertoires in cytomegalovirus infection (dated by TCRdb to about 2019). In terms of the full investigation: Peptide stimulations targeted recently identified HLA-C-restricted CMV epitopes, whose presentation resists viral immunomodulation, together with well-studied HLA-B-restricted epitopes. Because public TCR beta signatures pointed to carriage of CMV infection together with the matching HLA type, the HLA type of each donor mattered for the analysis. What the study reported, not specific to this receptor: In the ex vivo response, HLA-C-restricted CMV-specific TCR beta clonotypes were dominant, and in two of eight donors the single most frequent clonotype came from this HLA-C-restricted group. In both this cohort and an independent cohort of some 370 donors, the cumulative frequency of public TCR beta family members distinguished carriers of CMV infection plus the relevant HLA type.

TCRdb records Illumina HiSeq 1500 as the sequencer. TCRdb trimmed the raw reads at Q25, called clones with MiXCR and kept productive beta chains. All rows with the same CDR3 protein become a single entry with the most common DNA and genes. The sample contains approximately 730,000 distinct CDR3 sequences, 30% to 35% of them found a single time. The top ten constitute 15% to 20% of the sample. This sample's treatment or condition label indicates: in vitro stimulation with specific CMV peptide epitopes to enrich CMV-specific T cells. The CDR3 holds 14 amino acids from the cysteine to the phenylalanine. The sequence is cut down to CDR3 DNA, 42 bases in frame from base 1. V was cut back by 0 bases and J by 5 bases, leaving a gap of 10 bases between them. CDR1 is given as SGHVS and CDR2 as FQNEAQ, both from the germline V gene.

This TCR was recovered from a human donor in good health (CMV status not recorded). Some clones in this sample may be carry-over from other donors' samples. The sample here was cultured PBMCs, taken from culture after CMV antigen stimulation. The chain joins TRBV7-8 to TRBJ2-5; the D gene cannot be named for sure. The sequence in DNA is TGTGCCAGCAGCTTAGCGCTCACAAGGGAGACCCAGTACTTC. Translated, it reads CASSLALTRETQYF.